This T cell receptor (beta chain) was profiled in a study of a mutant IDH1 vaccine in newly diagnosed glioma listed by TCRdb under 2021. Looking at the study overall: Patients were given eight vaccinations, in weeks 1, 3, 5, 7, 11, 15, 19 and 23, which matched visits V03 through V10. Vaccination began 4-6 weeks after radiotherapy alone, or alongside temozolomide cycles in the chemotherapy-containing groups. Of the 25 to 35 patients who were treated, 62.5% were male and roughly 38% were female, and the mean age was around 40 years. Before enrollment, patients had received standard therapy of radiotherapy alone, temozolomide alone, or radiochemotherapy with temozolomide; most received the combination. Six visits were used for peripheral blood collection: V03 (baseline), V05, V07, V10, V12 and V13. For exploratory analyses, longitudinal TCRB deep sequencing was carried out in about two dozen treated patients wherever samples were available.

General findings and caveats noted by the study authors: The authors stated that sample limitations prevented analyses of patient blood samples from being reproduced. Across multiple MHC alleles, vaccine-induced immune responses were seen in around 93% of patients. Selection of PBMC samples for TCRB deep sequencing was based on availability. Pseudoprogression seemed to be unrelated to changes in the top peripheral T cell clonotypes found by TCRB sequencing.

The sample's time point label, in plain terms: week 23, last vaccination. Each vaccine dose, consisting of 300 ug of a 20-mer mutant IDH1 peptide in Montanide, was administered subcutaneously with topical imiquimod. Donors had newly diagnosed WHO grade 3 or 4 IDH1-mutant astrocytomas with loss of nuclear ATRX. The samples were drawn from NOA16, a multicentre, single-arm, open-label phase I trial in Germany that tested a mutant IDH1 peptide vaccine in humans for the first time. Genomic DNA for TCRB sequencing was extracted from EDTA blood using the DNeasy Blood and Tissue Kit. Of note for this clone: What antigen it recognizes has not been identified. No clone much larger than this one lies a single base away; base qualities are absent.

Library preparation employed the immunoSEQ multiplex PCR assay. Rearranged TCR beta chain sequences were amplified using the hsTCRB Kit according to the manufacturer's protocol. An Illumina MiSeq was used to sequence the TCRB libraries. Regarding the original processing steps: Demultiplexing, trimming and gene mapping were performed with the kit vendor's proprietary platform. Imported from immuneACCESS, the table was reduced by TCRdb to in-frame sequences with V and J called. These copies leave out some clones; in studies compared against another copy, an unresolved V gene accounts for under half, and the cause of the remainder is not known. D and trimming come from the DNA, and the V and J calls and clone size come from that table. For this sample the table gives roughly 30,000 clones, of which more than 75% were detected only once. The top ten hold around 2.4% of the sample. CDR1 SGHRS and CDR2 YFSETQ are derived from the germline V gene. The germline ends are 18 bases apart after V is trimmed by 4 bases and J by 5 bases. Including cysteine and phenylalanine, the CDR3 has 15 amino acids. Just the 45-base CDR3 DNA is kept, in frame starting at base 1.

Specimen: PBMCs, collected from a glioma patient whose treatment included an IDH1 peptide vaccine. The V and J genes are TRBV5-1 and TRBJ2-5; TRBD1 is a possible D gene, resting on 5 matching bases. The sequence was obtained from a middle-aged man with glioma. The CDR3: CASSIQGSQMETQYF. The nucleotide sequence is TGCGCCAGCAGCATTCAGGGTTCGCAAATGGAGACCCAGTACTTC.